This T cell receptor beta chain was retrieved from a study of persistence of HIV-infected CD4 T cells. Trimming removed 6 bases from V and 2 bases from J, with 7 bases in between. Germline CDR1 reads MNHEY; CDR2 reads SVGAGI. This CDR3 has 12 residues. Cells were stimulated with overlapping HIV-1 Gag 15-mer peptides. Memory cells lacking CD40L and CD69 with high CD45RO were sorted. This was the immunoSEQ version 4 assay in survey mode. Repertoires were generated with immunoSEQ multiplex PCR, while TCRdb's copy carries only in-frame clones and drops some. The sample has 64,000 or so clones; roughly 77% are singletons. A note on this clone: Its cognate antigen is unknown.

The V gene is TRBV6-5, the J gene TRBJ1-2; a possible D gene is TRBD1 (6 bases). Material: CD4+ T cells sorted from PBMCs after roughly 18-hour stimulation, obtained from a patient who received antiretroviral therapy. This receptor was obtained from an adult man with HIV who was CMV-seropositive. This chain's CDR3 is CASRTGNYGYTF. DNA of the CDR3: TGTGCCAGCAGGACAGGCAACTATGGCTACACCTTC.